Listed below are T cell receptor beta chains from one sample, sequenced in a study of T and B cells in COVID-19 patients. TCRdb called the multiplex PCR reads again in MiXCR, with one record for every CDR3 protein. This sample has about 18,000 distinct CDR3 sequences; about 36% occur once, and the top ten carry approximately 15%. Sequencing input: blood. These receptors were taken from a human donor with active COVID-19. The CDR3 runs from the conserved cysteine through the conserved F or W. Each record gives: J gene, clone size, V gene, D gene, CDR3 DNA, CDR3 protein. A D gene is named only where the DNA matches it firmly. Only part of the rows carry a size: once, few, many, or a class if the clone is expanded.

>TRBJ2-2|-|TRBV6-4|-
TGTGCCAGCAGTGTTAGGCCCACCGGGGAGCTGTTTTTT
CASSVRPTGELFF
>TRBJ2-7|medium-sized|TRBV19|-
TGTGCCAGTAGTACGCCAGGGCACTCCTACGAGCAGTACTTC
CASSTPGHSYEQYF
>TRBJ1-1|-|TRBV19|-
TGTGCCAGTAGTACCGGACTGAACACTGAAGCTTTCTTT
CASSTGLNTEAFF
>TRBJ2-7|-|TRBV7-4|-
TGTGCCAGCAGCCCCACGGCCTACGAGCAGTACTTC
CASSPTAYEQYF
>TRBJ2-3|-|TRBV5-1|-
TGTGCCAGCACCAACCTGGGGGGCGCAGATACGCAGTATTTT
CASTNLGGADTQYF
>TRBJ1-2|-|TRBV27|-
TGTGCCAGCAGTTTTCGGGAGGGATATGGCTACACCTTC
CASSFREGYGYTF
>TRBJ2-1|few|TRBV12-3/TRBV12-4|TRBD2
TGTGCCAGCAGCCTAGCGGGGGGGCGCAATGAGCAGTTCTTC
CASSLAGGRNEQFF
>TRBJ2-2|few|TRBV5-1|TRBD1
TGCGCCAGCAGCGCATACCGGGACAGGGTGAACACCGGGGAGCTGTTTTTT
CASSAYRDRVNTGELFF
>TRBJ2-1|-|TRBV11-2|TRBD2
TGTGCCAGCAGCTCGGGACTAGCAAGGTACAATGAGCAGTTCTTC
CASSSGLARYNEQFF
>TRBJ1-2|-|TRBV27|TRBD1
TGTGCCAGCAGTTTCAATATCCAGTCAGGGGGGTATCATGGCTACACCTTC
CASSFNIQSGGYHGYTF
>TRBJ1-2|-|TRBV6-5|-
TGTGCCATCTCTGTTCAGGGGCCCTATGGCTACACCTTC
CAISVQGPYGYTF
>TRBJ2-3|-|TRBV28|TRBD2
TGTGCCAGCAGTTTCCACCAACGACTAGCGGGGAGCACAGATACGCAGTATTTT
CASSFHQRLAGSTDTQYF
>TRBJ2-3|-|TRBV19|-
TGTGCCAGTAGTATAGGACCGGGGAAAATGAGCACAGATACGCAGTATTTT
CASSIGPGKMSTDTQYF
>TRBJ2-5|-|TRBV5-5|TRBD2
TGTGCCAGCAAGAGGACTAGCGGCTACCAAGAGACCCAGTACTTC
CASKRTSGYQETQYF
>TRBJ1-4|few|TRBV6-5|-
TGTGCCAGCAGCTCGGTCCCTCGGGAAGAAAAACTGTTTTTT
CASSSVPREEKLFF
>TRBJ2-5|-|TRBV5-5|TRBD1
TGTGCCAGCAGCCCGGGTGGAGGGACAGGGGTTGAGACCCAGTACTTC
CASSPGGGTGVETQYF
>TRBJ2-1|-|TRBV13|-
TGTGCCAGCAGCTTAGGACCGAAGATCAATGAGCAGTTCTTC
CASSLGPKINEQFF
>TRBJ2-3|few|TRBV6-4|-
TGTGCCAGCAGTACCGGGTCCACTCTCACAGATACGCAGTATTTT
CASSTGSTLTDTQYF
>TRBJ2-3|-|TRBV27|-
TGTGCCAGCAGTCTTCCCGGTAGCACAGATACGCAGTATTTT
CASSLPGSTDTQYF
>TRBJ1-5|-|TRBV29-1|-
TGCAGCGTTGGGGATTACAATCAGCCCCAGCATTTT
CSVGDYNQPQHF
>TRBJ2-2|-|TRBV5-1|-
TGCGCCAGCAGCTTGGGTGTTACCGGGGAGCTGTTTTTT
CASSLGVTGELFF
>TRBJ2-2|few|TRBV6-5|-
TGTGCCAGCTCCCAGGGGGGAACTTTGGGCACCGGGGAGCTGTTTTTT
CASSQGGTLGTGELFF
>TRBJ1-1|few|TRBV19|-
TGTGCCAGTAGTCGTCGGGGGGTAAGAAAGGCTTTCTTT
CASSRRGVRKAFF
>TRBJ2-1|-|TRBV4-1|TRBD2
TGCGCCAGCAGCCAAGTTGAGCGGGGGAGGTATGAGCAGTTCTTC
CASSQVERGRYEQFF
>TRBJ2-2|-|TRBV21-1|-
TGTGCCAGCAGCAAATGCGAACACGGAACCGGGGAGCTGTTTTTT
CASSKCEHGTGELFF
>TRBJ2-1|few|TRBV10-1|TRBD1
TGCGCCAGCAGTGGGACAGGGGGAAGGGATGAGCAGTTCTTC
CASSGTGGRDEQFF
>TRBJ1-2|-|TRBV5-7|TRBD1
TGTGCCAGCAGCTTTGTAGGGAACAGGGGGTATGGCTACACCTTC
CASSFVGNRGYGYTF
>TRBJ1-2|once|TRBV10-3|TRBD1
TGTGCCATCAGTTATCCCCCGGGACAGGGGGCCCCCAGGTTTTCAGCTAACTATGGCTACACCTTC
CAISYPPGQGAPRFSANYGYTF
>TRBJ1-4|-|TRBV12-3/TRBV12-4|TRBD1
TGTGCCAGCAGCCCGGGACAGGGGTATGAAAAACTGTTTTTT
CASSPGQGYEKLFF
>TRBJ2-2|few|TRBV7-9|-
TGTGCCAGCAGCCACTCGAACACCGGGGAGCTGTTTTTT
CASSHSNTGELFF
>TRBJ2-1|medium-sized|TRBV6-5|-
TGTGCCAGCAGGGTTACCTGGGAACAGTACAATGAGCAGTTCTTC
CASRVTWEQYNEQFF
>TRBJ1-1|-|TRBV12-3/TRBV12-4|TRBD1
TGTGCCAGCAGACGACACCGACAGGGGATAACTTTCTTT
CASRRHRQGITFF
>TRBJ2-5|-|TRBV6-5|-
TGTGCCAGCACCAACCCCCCAGAGACCCAGTACTTC
CASTNPPETQYF
>TRBJ2-7|-|TRBV19|TRBD1
TGTGCCAGTAGTGGGACAGGGGGTTACGAGCAGTACTTC
CASSGTGGYEQYF
>TRBJ1-1|-|TRBV6-5|TRBD1
TGTGCCAGCAGGGCTACAGGGGGCATCACTGAAGCTTTCTTT
CASRATGGITEAFF